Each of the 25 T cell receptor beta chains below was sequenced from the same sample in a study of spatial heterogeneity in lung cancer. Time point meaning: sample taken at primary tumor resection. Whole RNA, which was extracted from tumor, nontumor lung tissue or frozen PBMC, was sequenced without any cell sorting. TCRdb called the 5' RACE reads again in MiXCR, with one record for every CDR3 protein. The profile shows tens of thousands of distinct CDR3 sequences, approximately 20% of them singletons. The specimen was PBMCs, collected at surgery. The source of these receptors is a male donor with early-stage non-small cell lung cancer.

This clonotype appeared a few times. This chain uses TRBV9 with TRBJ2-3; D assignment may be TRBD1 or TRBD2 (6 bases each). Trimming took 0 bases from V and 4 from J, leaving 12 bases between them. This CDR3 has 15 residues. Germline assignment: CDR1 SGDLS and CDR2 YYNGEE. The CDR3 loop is CASSVAMGGADTQYF. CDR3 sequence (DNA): TGTGCCAGCAGCGTAGCCATGGGGGGCGCAGATACGCAGTATTTT.

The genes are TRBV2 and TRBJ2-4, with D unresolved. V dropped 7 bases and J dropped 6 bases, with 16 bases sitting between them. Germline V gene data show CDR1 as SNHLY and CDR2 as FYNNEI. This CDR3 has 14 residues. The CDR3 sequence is CASIRTEKRNIQYF. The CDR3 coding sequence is TGTGCCAGCATCCGGACGGAAAAGAGAAACATTCAGTACTTC.

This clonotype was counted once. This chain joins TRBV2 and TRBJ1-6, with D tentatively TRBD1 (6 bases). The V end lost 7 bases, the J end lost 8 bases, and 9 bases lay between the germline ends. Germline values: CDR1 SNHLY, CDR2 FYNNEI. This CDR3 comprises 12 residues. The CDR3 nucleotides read TGTGCCAGCACTAGGGGGGATTCACCCCTCCACTTT. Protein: CASTRGDSPLHF.

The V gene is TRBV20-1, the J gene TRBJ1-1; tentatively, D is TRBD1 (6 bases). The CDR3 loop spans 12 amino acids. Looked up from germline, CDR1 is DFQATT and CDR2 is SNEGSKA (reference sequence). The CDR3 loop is CQTRGENTEAFF. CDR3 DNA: TGCCAGACAAGGGGGGAGAACACTGAAGCTTTCTTT.

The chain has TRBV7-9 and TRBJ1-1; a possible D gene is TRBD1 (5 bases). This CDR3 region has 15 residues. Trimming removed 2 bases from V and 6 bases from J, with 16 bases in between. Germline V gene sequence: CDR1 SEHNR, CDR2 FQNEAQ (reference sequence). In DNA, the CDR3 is TGTGCCAGCAGCTTACCCGAGGGGCGAGGCTCTGAAGCTTTCTTT. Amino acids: CASSLPEGRGSEAFF.

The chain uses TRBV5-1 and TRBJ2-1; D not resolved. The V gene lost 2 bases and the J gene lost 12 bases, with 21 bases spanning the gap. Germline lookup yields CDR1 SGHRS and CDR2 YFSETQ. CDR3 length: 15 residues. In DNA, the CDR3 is TGCGCCAGCAGCTTATTGTCGGACGGATCCAAATGGCAGTTCTTC. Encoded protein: CASSLLSDGSKWQFF.

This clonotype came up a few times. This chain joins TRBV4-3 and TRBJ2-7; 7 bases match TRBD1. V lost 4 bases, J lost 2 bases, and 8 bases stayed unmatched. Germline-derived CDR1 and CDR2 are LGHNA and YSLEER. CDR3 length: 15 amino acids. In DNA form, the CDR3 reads TGCGCCAGCAGCCTACGGACAGGAATGACCTACGAGCAGTACTTC. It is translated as CASSLRTGMTYEQYF.

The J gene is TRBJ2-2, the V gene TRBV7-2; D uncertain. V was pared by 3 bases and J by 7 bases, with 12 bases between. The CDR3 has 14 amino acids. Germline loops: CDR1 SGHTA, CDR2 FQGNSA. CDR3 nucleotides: TGTGCCAGCAGCTTTGGGCTCCAAGACGGGGAGCTGTTTTTT. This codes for CASSFGLQDGELFF.

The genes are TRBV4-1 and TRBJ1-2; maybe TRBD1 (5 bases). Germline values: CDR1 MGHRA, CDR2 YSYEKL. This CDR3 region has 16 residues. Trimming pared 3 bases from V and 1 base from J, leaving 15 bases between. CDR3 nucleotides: TGCGCCAGCAGCCACGCTCCCGGGGGGGTTAACTATGGCTACACCTTC. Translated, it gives CASSHAPGGVNYGYTF.

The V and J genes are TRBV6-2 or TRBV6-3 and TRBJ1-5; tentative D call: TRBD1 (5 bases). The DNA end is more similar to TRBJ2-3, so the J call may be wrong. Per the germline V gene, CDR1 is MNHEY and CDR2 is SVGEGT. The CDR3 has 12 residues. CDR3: CASNRPNQPQYF. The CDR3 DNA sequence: TGTGCCAGCAACAGGCCGAATCAGCCCCAGTATTTT.

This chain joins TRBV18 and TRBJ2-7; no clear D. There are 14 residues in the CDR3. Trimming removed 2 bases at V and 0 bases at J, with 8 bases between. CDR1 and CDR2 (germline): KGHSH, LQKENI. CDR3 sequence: CASSPGQSSYEQYF. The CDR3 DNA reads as TGTGCCAGCTCACCAGGGCAGAGCTCCTACGAGCAGTACTTC.

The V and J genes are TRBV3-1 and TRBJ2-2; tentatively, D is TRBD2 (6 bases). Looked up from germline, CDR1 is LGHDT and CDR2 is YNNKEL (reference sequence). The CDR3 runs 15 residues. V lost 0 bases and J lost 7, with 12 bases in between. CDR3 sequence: CASSQETLGGGELFF. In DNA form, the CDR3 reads TGTGCCAGCAGCCAAGAGACCCTCGGGGGCGGGGAGCTGTTTTTT.

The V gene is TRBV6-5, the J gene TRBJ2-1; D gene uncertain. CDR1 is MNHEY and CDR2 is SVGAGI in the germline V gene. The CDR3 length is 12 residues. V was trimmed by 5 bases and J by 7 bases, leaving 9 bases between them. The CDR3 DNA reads TGTGCCAGCAGTCTGACTCCGAATGAGCAGTTCTTC. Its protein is CASSLTPNEQFF.

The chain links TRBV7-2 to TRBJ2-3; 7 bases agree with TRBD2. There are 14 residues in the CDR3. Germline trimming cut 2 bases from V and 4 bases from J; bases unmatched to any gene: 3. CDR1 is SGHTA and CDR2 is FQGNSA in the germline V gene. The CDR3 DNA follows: TGTGCCAGCAGCTTAAGGCGGGAGTCAGATACGCAGTATTTT. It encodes CASSLRRESDTQYF.

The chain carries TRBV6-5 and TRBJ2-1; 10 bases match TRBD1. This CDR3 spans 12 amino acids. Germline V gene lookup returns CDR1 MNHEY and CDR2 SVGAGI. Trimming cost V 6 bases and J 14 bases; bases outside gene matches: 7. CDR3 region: CASRSGQGPEFF. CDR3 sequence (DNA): TGTGCCAGCAGATCGGGACAGGGGCCAGAGTTCTTC.

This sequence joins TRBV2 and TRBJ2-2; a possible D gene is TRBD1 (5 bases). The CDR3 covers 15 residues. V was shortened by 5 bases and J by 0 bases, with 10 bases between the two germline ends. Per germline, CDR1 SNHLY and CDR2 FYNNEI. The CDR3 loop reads CASSLDSPNTGELFF. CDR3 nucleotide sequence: TGTGCCAGCAGTCTAGACAGTCCGAACACCGGGGAGCTGTTTTTT.

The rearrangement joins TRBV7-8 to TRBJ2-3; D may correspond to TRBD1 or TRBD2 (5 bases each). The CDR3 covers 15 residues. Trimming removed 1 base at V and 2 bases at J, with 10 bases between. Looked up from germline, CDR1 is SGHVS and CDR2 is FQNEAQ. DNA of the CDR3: TGTGCCAGCAGCTTAGAGGGGACGCACACAGATACGCAGTATTTT. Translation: CASSLEGTHTDTQYF.

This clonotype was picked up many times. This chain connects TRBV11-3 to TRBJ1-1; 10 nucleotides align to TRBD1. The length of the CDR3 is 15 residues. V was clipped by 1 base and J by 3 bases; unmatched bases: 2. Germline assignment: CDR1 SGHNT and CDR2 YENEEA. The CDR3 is CASSLAGQGYTEAFF. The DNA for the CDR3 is TGTGCCAGCAGCTTAGCGGGACAGGGGTACACTGAAGCTTTCTTT.

The DNA for the CDR3 is TGCAGTGCTACCTTGGGGCCGAGGGGCACTGAAGCTTTCTTT. Translating gives CSATLGPRGTEAFF. V and J are TRBV20-1 and TRBJ1-1; the D gene is possibly TRBD1 (5 bases). The CDR3 is made up of 14 amino acids. Trimming shortened V by 4 bases and J by 4 bases, and 16 bases separated the two germline ends. Looked up from germline, CDR1 is DFQATT and CDR2 is SNEGSKA (reference sequence).

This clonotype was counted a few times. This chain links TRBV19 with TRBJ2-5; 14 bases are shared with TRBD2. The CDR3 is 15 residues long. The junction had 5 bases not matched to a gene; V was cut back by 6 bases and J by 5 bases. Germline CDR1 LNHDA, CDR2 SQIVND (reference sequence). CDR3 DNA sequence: TGTGCCAGTAGAAGGACTAGCGGGGGGCGGGAGACCCAGTACTTC. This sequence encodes CASRRTSGGRETQYF.

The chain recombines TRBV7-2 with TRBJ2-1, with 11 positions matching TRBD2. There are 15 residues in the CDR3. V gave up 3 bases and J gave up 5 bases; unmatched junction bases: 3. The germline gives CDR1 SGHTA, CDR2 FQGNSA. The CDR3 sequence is CASSFTSGGHNEQFF. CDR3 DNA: TGTGCCAGCAGCTTCACTAGCGGGGGACACAATGAGCAGTTCTTC.

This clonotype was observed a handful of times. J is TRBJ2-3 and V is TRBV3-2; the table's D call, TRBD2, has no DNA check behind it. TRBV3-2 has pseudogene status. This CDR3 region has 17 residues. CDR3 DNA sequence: TGTGCCAGCAGCCATCCGAGGCGGGGGGTTAGCACAGATACGCAGTATTTT. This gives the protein CASSHPRRGVSTDTQYF.

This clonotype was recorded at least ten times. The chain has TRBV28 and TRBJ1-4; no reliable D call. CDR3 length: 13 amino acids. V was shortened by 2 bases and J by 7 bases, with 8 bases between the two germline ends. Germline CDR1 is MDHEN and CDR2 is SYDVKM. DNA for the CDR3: TGTGCCAGCAGTTTACAGGACGGTGAAAAACTGTTTTTT. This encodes CASSLQDGEKLFF.

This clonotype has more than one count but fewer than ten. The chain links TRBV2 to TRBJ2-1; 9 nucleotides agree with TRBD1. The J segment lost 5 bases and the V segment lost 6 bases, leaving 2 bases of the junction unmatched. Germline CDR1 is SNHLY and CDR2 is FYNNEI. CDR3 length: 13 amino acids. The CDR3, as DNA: TGTGCCAGCAGGACAGGGGGAAACAATGAGCAGTTCTTC. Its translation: CASRTGGNNEQFF.

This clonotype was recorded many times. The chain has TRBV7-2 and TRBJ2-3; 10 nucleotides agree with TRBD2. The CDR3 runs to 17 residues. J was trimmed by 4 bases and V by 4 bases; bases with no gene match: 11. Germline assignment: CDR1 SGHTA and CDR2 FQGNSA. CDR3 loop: CASSSQNSGGASDTQYF. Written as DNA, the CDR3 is TGTGCCAGCAGCTCCCAAAACAGCGGGGGGGCCTCAGATACGCAGTATTTT.